What follows describes a single TCR beta chain. The data stem from a study of blood T cell repertoires in COVID-19. Turning to the study itself: Researchers got acute and convalescent COVID-19 samples from the United States, Italy and Spain. Sample material is recorded as cDNA or gDNA derived from T cells, B-cell-depleted T cells, or PBMCs.

Researchers sorted participants into cohorts using their self-reported clinical history. No more than 2 weeks before study entry, exposed participants had met a case of COVID-19. Sequencing was performed with immunoSEQ multiplex PCR; in TCRdb, only in-frame clones are kept and a portion is missing. The sample has 270,000 or so clones, roughly 85% seen once. Source material: PBMCs or T cells enriched from blood (not recorded which). The TCR originated in a woman aged 50 to 60 who had been exposed to COVID-19.

CDR3 sequence (DNA): TGTGCCAGCAGCTTATCTAGGCGAACTGAAGCTTTCTTT. Translation: CASSLSRRTEAFF. The chain uses TRBV11-2 and TRBJ1-1, with D unresolved. This CDR3 contains 13 residues. The germline V gene has CDR1 SGHAT and CDR2 FQNNGV. V shed 2 bases and J shed 5 bases, with 9 bases lying between them.